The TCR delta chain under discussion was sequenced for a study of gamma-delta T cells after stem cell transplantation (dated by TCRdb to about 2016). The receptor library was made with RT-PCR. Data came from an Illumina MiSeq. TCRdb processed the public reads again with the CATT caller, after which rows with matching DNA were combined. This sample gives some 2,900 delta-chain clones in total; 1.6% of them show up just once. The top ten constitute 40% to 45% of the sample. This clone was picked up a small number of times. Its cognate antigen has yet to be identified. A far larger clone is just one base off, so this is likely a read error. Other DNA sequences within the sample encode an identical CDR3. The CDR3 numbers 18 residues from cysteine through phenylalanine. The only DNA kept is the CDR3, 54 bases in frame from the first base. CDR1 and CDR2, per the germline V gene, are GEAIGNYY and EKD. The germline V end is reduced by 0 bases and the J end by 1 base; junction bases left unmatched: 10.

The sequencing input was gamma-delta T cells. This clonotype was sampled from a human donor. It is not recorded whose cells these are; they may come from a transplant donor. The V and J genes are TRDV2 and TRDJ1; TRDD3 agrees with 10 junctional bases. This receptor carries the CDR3 CACDTVGLGDTSTDKLIF. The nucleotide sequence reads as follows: TGTGCCTGTGACACCGTAGGGTTGGGGGATACCTCCACCGATAAACTCATCTTT.